Below, 16 T cell receptor beta chains from the same sample are listed, as sequenced in a study of cytomegalovirus exposure and HLA in healthy donors. The primer mix had 60 Vbeta and 13 Jbeta primers. Using immunoSEQ multiplex PCR, the repertoire was profiled, and TCRdb retains in-frame clones only, with some absent. This sample carries about 67,000 clones, with about 1.8% going to the ten biggest clones. Sequencing input: PBMCs. The receptors derive from a woman younger than 45 in good health and CMV-seronegative.

The chain is built from TRBV2 and TRBJ2-7; 10 bases are a match to TRBD2. Germline trimming cut 8 bases from V and 2 bases from J; bases unmatched to any gene: 9. The germline V gene has CDR1 SNHLY and CDR2 FYNNEI. There are 15 residues in the CDR3. CDR3 in amino acids: CASGGSGRPAYEQYF. CDR3 in DNA: TGTGCCAGCGGAGGTAGCGGGAGGCCCGCCTACGAGCAGTACTTC. The full variable domain, in which reference TRBV2 and TRBJ2-7 provide the parts outside the CDR3, is EPEVTQTPSHQVTQMGQEVILRCVPISNHLYFYWYRQILGQKVEFLVSFYNNEISEKSEIFDDQFSVERPDGSNFTLKIRSTKLEDSAMYFCASGGSGRPAYEQYFGPGTRLTVT.

V usage is TRBV7-9 and J usage is TRBJ1-6; 7 bases map to TRBD1. CDR3 length: 14 amino acids. Unmatched junction bases numbered 4, after V lost 4 bases and J lost 7 bases. Germline CDR1 SEHNR, CDR2 FQNEAQ (reference sequence). CDR3 residues: CASSSDRQNSPLHF. The DNA for the CDR3 is TGTGCCAGCAGCTCGGACAGGCAGAATTCACCCCTCCACTTT.

The rearrangement uses TRBV5-6 and TRBJ1-5; 8 bases agree with TRBD1. V lost 0 bases to trimming and J lost 5 bases; unmatched junction nucleotides: 4. There are 15 residues in the CDR3. Germline CDR1 and CDR2: SGHDT and YYEEEE. This CDR3 is CASSLGGTGYQPQHF. The CDR3 DNA reads as TGTGCCAGCAGCTTGGGGGGGACAGGATATCAGCCCCAGCATTTT.

V and J are TRBV19 and TRBJ1-5, with 9 bases matching TRBD1. The junction had 1 base not matched to a gene; V was cut back by 3 bases and J by 4 bases. The CDR3 covers 14 residues. Germline values: CDR1 LNHDA, CDR2 SQIVND (reference sequence). The chain's CDR3 is CASSIGTGNQPQHF. The CDR3 nucleotides read TGTGCCAGTAGTATCGGGACAGGGAATCAGCCCCAGCATTTT.

The chain has TRBV18 and TRBJ2-1; D uncertain. V dropped 6 bases and J dropped 0 bases, with 15 bases sitting between them. There are 16 residues in the CDR3. CDR1 and CDR2 from the germline V gene are KGHSH and LQKENI. CDR3: CASSQSPPSSYNEQFF. The DNA of the CDR3 is TGTGCCAGCTCCCAATCCCCCCCGAGCTCCTACAATGAGCAGTTCTTC.

The chain combines TRBV27 with TRBJ1-4, with 9 bases fitting TRBD1. Germline V lookup: CDR1 MNHEY, CDR2 SMNVEV (reference sequence). The CDR3 has 13 amino acids. V lost 8 bases and J lost 10; bases outside the gene matches: 8. The CDR3 region has the DNA TGTGCCAGCCGGACAGGGGTGTTGGGAAAACTGTTTTTT. It yields the protein CASRTGVLGKLFF.

This sequence joins TRBV18 and TRBJ2-7; 12 bases agree with TRBD2. This CDR3 contains 15 residues. V lost 5 bases to trimming and J lost 7 bases; unmatched junction nucleotides: 9. CDR1 is KGHSH and CDR2 is LQKENI in the germline V gene. In DNA form, the CDR3 reads TGTGCCAGCTCATTGAGACTAGCGGGAGTCGAAGAGCAGTACTTC. Its protein is CASSLRLAGVEEQYF.

This chain uses TRBV7-9 with TRBJ1-4; possibly TRBD1 for D (5 bases). Deletions cut 5 bases from V and 2 bases from J, with 6 bases between. CDR1 is SEHNR and CDR2 is FQNEAQ in the germline V gene (reference sequence). The CDR3 covers 13 residues. The CDR3 bases are TGTGCCAGCAGCCGACAGACTAATGAAAAACTGTTTTTT. Translating gives CASSRQTNEKLFF. Full variable domain (missing parts from reference TRBV7-9 and TRBJ1-4): DTGVSQNPRHKITKRGQNVTFRCDPISEHNRLYWYRQTLGQGPEFLTYFQNEAQLEKSRLLSDRFSAERPKGSFSTLEIQRTEQGDSAMYLCASSRQTNEKLFFGSGTQLSVL.

V and J are TRBV18 and TRBJ2-5; the D gene is possibly TRBD2 (6 bases). Germline V gives CDR1 KGHSH, CDR2 LQKENI. V dropped 3 bases and J dropped 3 bases, with 14 bases sitting between them. There are 15 residues in the CDR3. This CDR3 reads CASSPPGVAEETQYF. CDR3 nucleotide sequence: TGTGCCAGCTCACCCCCGGGGGTAGCGGAAGAGACCCAGTACTTC.

The genes are TRBV5-1 and TRBJ2-7; 11 bases line up with TRBD1. Looked up from germline, CDR1 is SGHRS and CDR2 is YFSETQ. V gave up 2 bases and J gave up 6 bases; unmatched junction bases: 7. This CDR3 is 15 amino acids long. DNA for the CDR3: TGCGCCAGCAGCTTAATATCCGGGACAGGGGGCGAGCAGTACTTC. This translates into CASSLISGTGGEQYF. The full variable domain, its missing parts supplied by reference TRBV5-1 and TRBJ2-7, is KAGVTQTPRYLIKTRGQQVTLSCSPISGHRSVSWYQQTPGQGLQFLFEYFSETQRNKGNFPGRFSGRQFSNSRSEMNVSTLELGDSALYLCASSLISGTGGEQYFGPGTRLTVT.

This chain uses TRBV28 with TRBJ2-5; unclear D gene. V shed 4 bases and J shed 3 bases, with 12 bases lying between them. This CDR3 region has 14 residues. Germline V CDR1 and CDR2: MDHEN, SYDVKM. The chain's CDR3 is CASSSGGRKETQYF. The CDR3 DNA is TGTGCCAGCAGTTCGGGTGGTCGAAAAGAGACCCAGTACTTC.

The chain recombines TRBV28 with TRBJ2-7, with a tentative D call TRBD1 (6 bases). Trimming took off 1 base at V and 6 bases at J, with 13 bases between the two ends. CDR3 size: 14 residues. Germline V gene data show CDR1 as MDHEN and CDR2 as SYDVKM. The DNA for the CDR3 is TGTGCCAGCAGTTTATTGGGACACACCTCCGAGCAGTACTTC. It encodes CASSLLGHTSEQYF.

V is TRBV29-1 and J is TRBJ2-7; 8 nucleotides line up with TRBD1. Germline CDR1 is SQVTM and CDR2 is ANQGSEA. The J segment lost 0 bases and the V segment lost 6 bases, leaving 1 base of the junction unmatched. This CDR3 spans 12 amino acids. The CDR3 region has the DNA TGCAGCGTAGGACAGGGCTCCTACGAGCAGTACTTC. This gives the protein CSVGQGSYEQYF.

The rearrangement joins TRBV5-3 to TRBJ1-2, with a possible D match to TRBD1 (6 bases). TRBV5-3 is noted as an ORF with a role that remains uncertain. CDR3 length equals 15 residues. The V end lost 10 bases, the J end lost 4 bases, and 23 bases lay between the germline ends. This chain's CDR3 is CALSNGGPSFYGYTF. DNA of the CDR3: TGTGCCCTATCCAACGGGGGGCCCTCCTTCTATGGCTACACCTTC.

The rearrangement links TRBV28 to TRBJ2-7, with TRBD1 identical over 10 bases. The CDR3 extends over 16 amino acids. Germline lookup yields CDR1 MDHEN and CDR2 SYDVKM. V dropped 2 bases and J dropped 4; count of bases not matched to a gene: 8. DNA of the CDR3: TGTGCCAGCAGTTTAGGGACCGGGACAGGGGTTTACGAGCAGTACTTC. Translation: CASSLGTGTGVYEQYF. Supplemented by reference TRBV28 and TRBJ2-7, the full variable domain reads DVKVTQSSRYLVKRTGEKVFLECVQDMDHENMFWYRQDPGLGLRLIYFSYDVKMKEKGDIPEGYSVSREKKERFSLILESASTNQTSMYLCASSLGTGTGVYEQYFGPGTRLTVT.

The rearrangement uses TRBV9 and TRBJ1-1, with a possible D match to TRBD1 (5 bases). The germline V gene has CDR1 SGDLS and CDR2 YYNGEE. The CDR3 loop spans 15 amino acids. V shed 0 bases and J shed 4 bases, with 13 bases lying between them. The CDR3 sequence: CASSVASIGVTEAFF. The CDR3 DNA is TGTGCCAGCAGCGTAGCTTCGATAGGGGTCACTGAAGCTTTCTTT.